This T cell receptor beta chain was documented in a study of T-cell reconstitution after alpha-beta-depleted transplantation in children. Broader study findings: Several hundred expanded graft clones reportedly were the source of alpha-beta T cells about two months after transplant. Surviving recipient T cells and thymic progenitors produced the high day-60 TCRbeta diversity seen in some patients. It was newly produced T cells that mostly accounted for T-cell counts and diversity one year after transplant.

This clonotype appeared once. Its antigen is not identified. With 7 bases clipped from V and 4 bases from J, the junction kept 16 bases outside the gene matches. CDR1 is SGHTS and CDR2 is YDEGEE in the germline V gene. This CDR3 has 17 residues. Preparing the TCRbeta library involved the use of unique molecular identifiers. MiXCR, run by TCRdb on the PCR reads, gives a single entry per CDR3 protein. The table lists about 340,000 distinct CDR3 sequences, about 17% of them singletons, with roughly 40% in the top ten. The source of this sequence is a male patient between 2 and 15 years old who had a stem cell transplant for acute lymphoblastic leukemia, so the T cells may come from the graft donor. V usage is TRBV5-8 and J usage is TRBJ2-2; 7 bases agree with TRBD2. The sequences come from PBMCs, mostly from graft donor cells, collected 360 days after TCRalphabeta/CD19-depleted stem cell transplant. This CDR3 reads CASPARDYSLFTGELFF. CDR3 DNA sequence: TGTGCCAGCCCCGCCCGGGACTATTCCCTTTTCACCGGGGAGCTGTTTTTT. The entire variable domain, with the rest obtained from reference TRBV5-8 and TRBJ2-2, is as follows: EAGVTQSPTHLIKTRGQQATLRCSPISGHTSVYWYQQALGLGLQFLLWYDEGEERNRGNFPPRFSGRQFPNYSSELNVNALELEDSALYLCASPARDYSLFTGELFFGEGSRLTVL.